This T cell receptor (beta chain) was retrieved from a study of T cell responses to AZD1222 COVID-19 vaccine. About this clone itself: What it recognizes is unknown.

Germline V gene data show CDR1 as MGHRA and CDR2 as YSYEKL. CDR3 length: 16 residues. V was clipped by 3 bases and J by 7 bases; unmatched bases: 7. Study results and caveats: It should be noted that donors were predominantly white British and more often female, and clonal diversity was possibly underestimated. Researchers report vaccine-associated CD4 TCRs spanning spike, with dominance at 160-218 and 743-854.

Some clones are missing from TCRdb's copy, which holds only in-frame ones; the method was immunoSEQ multiplex PCR. Found here are roughly 100,000 clones, around 87% of them singletons; the top ten hold more than 4.5%. This rearrangement joins TRBV4-1 to TRBJ2-1, with TRBD2 matching 12 bases. This TCR derives from an adult in good health. The input for sequencing was peripheral blood, taken on day 0 of AZD1222 vaccination. The CDR3 sequence: CASSQPWGTSGNEQFF. CDR3 DNA: TGCGCCAGCAGCCAGCCTTGGGGGACTAGCGGGAATGAGCAGTTCTTC.